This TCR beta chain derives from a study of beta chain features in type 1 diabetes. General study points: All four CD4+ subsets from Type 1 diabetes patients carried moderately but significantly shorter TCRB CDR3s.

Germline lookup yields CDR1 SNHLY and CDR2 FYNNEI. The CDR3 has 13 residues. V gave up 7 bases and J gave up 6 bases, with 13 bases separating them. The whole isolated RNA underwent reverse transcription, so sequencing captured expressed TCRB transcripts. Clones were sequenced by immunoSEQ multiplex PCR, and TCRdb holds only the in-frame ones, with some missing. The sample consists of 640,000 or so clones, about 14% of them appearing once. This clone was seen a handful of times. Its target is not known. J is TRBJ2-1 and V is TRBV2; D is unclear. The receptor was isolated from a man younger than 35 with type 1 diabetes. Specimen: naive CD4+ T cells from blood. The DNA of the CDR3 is TGTGCCAGCAATGTAGCTATACGCAATGAGCAGTTCTTC. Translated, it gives CASNVAIRNEQFF.